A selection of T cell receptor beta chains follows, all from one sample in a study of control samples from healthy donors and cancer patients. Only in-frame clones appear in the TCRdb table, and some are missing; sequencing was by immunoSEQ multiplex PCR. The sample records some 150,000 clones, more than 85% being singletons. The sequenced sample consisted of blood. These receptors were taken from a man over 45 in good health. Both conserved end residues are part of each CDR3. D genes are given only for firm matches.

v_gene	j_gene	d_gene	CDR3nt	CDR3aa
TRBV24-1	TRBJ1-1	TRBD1	TGTGCCACCAGTGATACGACAGGGGGAAACACTGAAGCTTTCTTT	CATSDTTGGNTEAFF
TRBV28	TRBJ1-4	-	TGTGCCAGCAGTTACCCCCCCGGGACGATCAATGAAAAACTGTTTTTT	CASSYPPGTINEKLFF
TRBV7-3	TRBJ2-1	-	TGTGCCAGCAGCGCGGGTGGGAGCAATCGTGAGCAGTTCTTC	CASSAGGSNREQFF
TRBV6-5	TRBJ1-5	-	TGTGCCTCCGCCCGCATCGGCAGCCCCCAGCATTTT	CASARIGSPQHF
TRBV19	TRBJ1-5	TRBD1	TGTGCCAGTAGCCAGGGGGAGGGGCGAACTCAGCCCCAGCATTTT	CASSQGEGRTQPQHF
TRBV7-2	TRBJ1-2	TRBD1	TGTGCCAGCAGCCCCGACAGGGGTAACTATGGCTACACCTTC	CASSPDRGNYGYTF
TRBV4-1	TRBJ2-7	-	TGCGCCAGCAGCCAGGAGGCAGGGATGGGTCCCTACGAGCAGTACTTC	CASSQEAGMGPYEQYF
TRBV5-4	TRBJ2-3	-	TGTGCCAGCCTCCGGAGAGGCACAGATACGCAGTATTTT	CASLRRGTDTQYF
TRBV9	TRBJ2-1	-	TGTGCCAGCAGCCAGACATTGGGGCGTTACAATGAGCAGTTCTTC	CASSQTLGRYNEQFF
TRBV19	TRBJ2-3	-	TGTGCCAGTAGTAACGGGGCGCGCACAGATACGCAGTATTTT	CASSNGARTDTQYF
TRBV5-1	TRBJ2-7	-	TGCGCCAGCAGGTTAGAGGGCGAGCAGTACTTC	CASRLEGEQYF
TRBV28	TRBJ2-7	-	TGTGCCAGCAGTAAAACTGGGATTAAGTACTTC	CASSKTGIKYF
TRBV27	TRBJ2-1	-	TGTGCCAGCAGTTTTCTGGGGGCCGCCTTCCGGGATGAGCAGTTCTTC	CASSFLGAAFRDEQFF
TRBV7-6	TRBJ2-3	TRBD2	TGTGCCAGCAGCCCGACTAGCGGGAGGGCCTGGGGCACAGATACGCAGTATTTT	CASSPTSGRAWGTDTQYF
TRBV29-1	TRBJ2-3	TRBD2	TGCAGCGTTGAACTAGCGGGGGGGACAGATACGCAGTATTTT	CSVELAGGTDTQYF
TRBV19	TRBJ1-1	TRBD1	TGTGCCAGTAGTGCGGGGGGACAGGGGGCGCGAGGAGCTTTCTTT	CASSAGGQGARGAFF
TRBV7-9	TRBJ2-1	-	TGTGCCAGCAGCTTTTTCCCGACTACCCAAGGGGGGGGAAATGAGCAGTTCTTC	CASSFFPTTQGGGNEQFF
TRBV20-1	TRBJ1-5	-	TGCAGTGCTAGTTGGGGGAGCAATCAGCCCCAGCATTTT	CSASWGSNQPQHF
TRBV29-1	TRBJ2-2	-	TGCAGCGGCACAGAGAACACCGGGGAGCTGTTTTTT	CSGTENTGELFF
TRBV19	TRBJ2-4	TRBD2	TGTGCCAGCGGGACTAGCGGGAGGGTTGAGGGCAAAAACATTCAGTACTTC	CASGTSGRVEGKNIQYF
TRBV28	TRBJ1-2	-	TGTGCCAGCAGTTTAGAACAGGGAATCTATGGCTACACCTTC	CASSLEQGIYGYTF
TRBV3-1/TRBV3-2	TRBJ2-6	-	TGTGCCAGCAGCCAAGTAGGGGCTGGGGCCAACGTCCTGACTTTC	CASSQVGAGANVLTF
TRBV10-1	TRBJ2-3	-	TGCGCCAGCAGAGAAGGGGCGACTACAGATACGCAGTATTTT	CASREGATTDTQYF
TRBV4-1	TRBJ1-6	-	TGCGCCAGCACCTCTGTGGGGGATTATGCACCCCTCCACTTT	CASTSVGDYAPLHF
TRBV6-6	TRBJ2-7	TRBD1	TGTGCCAGCAGATTGGGACAGGTATCCTACGAGCAGTACTTC	CASRLGQVSYEQYF
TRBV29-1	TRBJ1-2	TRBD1	TGCAGCGTCACCTTGACAGGGCTTTATGGCTACACCTTC	CSVTLTGLYGYTF